The clone carrying this T cell receptor beta chain has a handful of counts. What it recognizes is unknown. TCRdb fed the 5' RACE reads into MiXCR, producing one record per CDR3 protein. The sample lists approximately 440,000 distinct CDR3 sequences, 17% seen once, with just over 1% in the top ten. The data were taken from a study of CD8 T cells in ankylosing spondylitis. Germline assignment: CDR1 LGHDT and CDR2 YNNKEL (reference sequence). The CDR3 covers 19 residues. With 2 bases clipped from V and 1 base from J, the junction kept 13 bases outside the gene matches. General observations from the study: The study identified a TCR beta motif of roughly eight highly homologous variants that appeared characteristic of ankylosing spondylitis blood.

The TCR comes from a male donor with ankylosing spondylitis. The rearrangement links TRBV3-1 to TRBJ2-1; the match to TRBD2 covers 8 bases. What was sequenced was blood, either unsorted or a sorted T cell fraction (not recorded which). In DNA, the CDR3 is TGTGCCAGCAGCCAATTCCGGGGGGGGGAAAAGTCGTCCTACAATGAGCAGTTCTTC. Protein sequence: CASSQFRGGEKSSYNEQFF.